Reported below is one T cell receptor (beta chain). The data are from a study of blood T cells in healthy people across ages. For the second PCR, which ran for about 6 to 11 cycles, a sample-barcoded 5' primer and a J-beta primer mix were used. TCRdb itself ran the 5' RACE reads through MiXCR, one entry per CDR3 protein. Here the sample spans 650,000 to 800,000 distinct CDR3 sequences, about 50% being singletons. The specimen sequenced was blood. This clonotype was obtained from a woman older than 75 in good health.

CDR3 bases: TGTGCCAGCAGCTTAGATGATTTCTACGGAACCTACGAGCAGTACTTC. As protein: CASSLDDFYGTYEQYF. The chain links TRBV11-2 to TRBJ2-7, with D unresolved. The V gene's germline CDR1 is SGHAT and CDR2 FQNNGV. This CDR3 has 16 amino acids. Trimming took 0 bases from V and 2 from J, leaving 14 bases between them.